The next 10 T cell receptor beta chains were all read from a single sample in a study of T cells after yellow fever vaccination. TCRdb reanalysed the 5' RACE reads using MiXCR and keeps one entry per CDR3 protein. The sample records under 400,000 distinct CDR3 sequences, around 12% being singletons. The sequencing here drew on CD4+ T cells sorted from PBMCs, taken 15 days after the yellow fever booster vaccination. Source of these receptors: a man between 18 and 29 years old who received the YFV17D yellow fever vaccine.

This rearrangement joins TRBV6-5 to TRBJ1-2; D is perhaps TRBD1 (5 bases). Germline-derived CDR1 and CDR2 are MNHEY and SVGAGI. Trimming left V 6 bases short and J 4 bases short, with 18 bases between. The CDR3 is 15 amino acids. The CDR3, as DNA: TGTGCCAGCAGATCAGGGATAGGGTTTGGCTATGGCTACACCTTC. Residues: CASRSGIGFGYGYTF.

The table lists this clonotype with a few counts. V and J are TRBV10-3 and TRBJ2-2; D remains ambiguous. This CDR3 is built from 11 residues. CDR1 and CDR2 from the germline V gene are ENHRY and SYGVKD. The germline V and J ends were trimmed by 8 bases and 5 bases, with 6 bases remaining between them. CDR3 region: CAISGTGELFF. The CDR3 nucleotides read TGTGCCATCTCCGGGACCGGGGAGCTGTTTTTT.

This clonotype occurred a few times. The rearrangement links TRBV12-3 or TRBV12-4 to TRBJ1-1; no clear D gene. The CDR3 has 12 amino acids. With 1 base removed from V and 6 bases from J, the gap between germline ends came to 6 bases. In DNA, the CDR3 is TGTGCCAGCAGTTTAGGGGCGGCTGAAGCTTTCTTT. It codes for CASSLGAAEAFF.

This clonotype has ten or more counts. J is TRBJ2-7 and V is TRBV5-1; D uncertain. The CDR3 has 14 residues. V lost 7 bases, J lost 0 bases, and 14 bases lay in between. Germline CDR1 is SGHRS and CDR2 is YFSETQ. In nucleotides, the CDR3 is TGCGCCAGCGCGGATCCCGGGTCCTCCTACGAGCAGTACTTC. Amino acids: CASADPGSSYEQYF.

The J gene is TRBJ1-2, the V gene TRBV5-6, with D possibly being TRBD1 (6 bases). Germline V gene lookup returns CDR1 SGHDT and CDR2 YYEEEE. This CDR3 region has 14 residues. V was cut by 5 bases and J by 7 bases, with 18 bases left in between. The CDR3: CASSSRGGAFGYTF. The CDR3 nucleotides are TGTGCCAGCAGTTCCCGAGGGGGGGCATTTGGCTACACCTTC.

As DNA, the CDR3 is TGCGCCAGCAGCCAACAATCACTGGGCTACGAGCAGTACTTC. Amino acid sequence: CASSQQSLGYEQYF. V usage is TRBV4-3 and J usage is TRBJ2-7; D is unclear. CDR1 and CDR2 from the germline V gene are LGHNA and YSLEER. Trimming left V 2 bases short and J 3 bases short, with 11 bases between. CDR3 length: 14 amino acids.

The chain employs TRBV23-1 and TRBJ2-1; no reliable D call. TRBV23-1 is noted as an ORF with a role that remains uncertain. V shed 6 bases and J shed 14 bases, with 5 bases lying between them. The CDR3 sequence is 8 residues long. CDR3 in amino acids: CASRVEFF. For the CDR3, the DNA is TGCGCCAGCAGGGTGGAGTTCTTC.

This clonotype was observed a handful of times. The chain recombines TRBV3-1 with TRBJ1-2, with D perhaps matching TRBD1 (6 bases). With 2 bases removed from V and 8 bases from J, the gap between germline ends came to 12 bases. The germline V gene has CDR1 LGHDT and CDR2 YNNKEL (reference sequence). CDR3 length: 13 amino acids. CDR3 sequence (DNA): TGTGCCAGCAGCCAAACAACAGGGAGCGGCTACACCTTC. It translates to CASSQTTGSGYTF. Based on the CDR3 plus reference TRBV3-1 and TRBJ1-2, the full variable domain is DTAVSQTPKYLVTQMGNDKSIKCEQNLGHDTMYWYKQDSKKFLKIMFSYNNKELIINETVPNRFSPKSPDKAHLNLHINSLELGDSAVYFCASSQTTGSGYTFGSGTRLTVV.

J is TRBJ2-3 and V is TRBV12-3 or TRBV12-4; a weak D match, TRBD2 (5 bases). The CDR3 covers 14 residues. V was shortened by 7 bases and J by 1 base, with 12 bases between the two germline ends. The CDR3 bases are TGTGCCAGCACCAACCGGCGGGGCACAGATACGCAGTATTTT. It translates to CASTNRRGTDTQYF.

This clonotype was seen only a few times. The chain recombines TRBV5-1 with TRBJ2-1; TRBD1 might be the D (6 bases). The germline V gene has CDR1 SGHRS and CDR2 YFSETQ. CDR3 length: 11 amino acids. V was clipped by 5 bases and J by 7 bases, with 7 bases between them. The CDR3 coding sequence is TGCGCCAGCAGAGGGGGAAATGAGCAGTTCTTC. As protein: CASRGGNEQFF.